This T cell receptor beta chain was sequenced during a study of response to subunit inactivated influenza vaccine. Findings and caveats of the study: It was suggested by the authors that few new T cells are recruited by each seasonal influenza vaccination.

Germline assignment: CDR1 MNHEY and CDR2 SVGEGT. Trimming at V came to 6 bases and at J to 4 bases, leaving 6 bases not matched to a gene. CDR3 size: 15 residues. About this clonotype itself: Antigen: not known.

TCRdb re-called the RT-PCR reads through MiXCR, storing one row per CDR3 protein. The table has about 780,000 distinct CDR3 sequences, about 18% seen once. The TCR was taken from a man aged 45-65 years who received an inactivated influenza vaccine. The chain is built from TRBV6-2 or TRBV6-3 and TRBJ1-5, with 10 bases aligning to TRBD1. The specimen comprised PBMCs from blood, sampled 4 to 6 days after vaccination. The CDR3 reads CASSARTGGNQPQHF. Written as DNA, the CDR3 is TGTGCCAGCAGCGCCCGGACAGGGGGAAATCAGCCCCAGCATTTT.